The 24 T cell receptor beta chains in this list originate from one sample, sequenced in a study of blood T cells in healthy people across ages. The second PCR ran roughly 7 to 11 cycles with a sample-barcoded 5' primer and J-beta primers. TCRdb reprocessed the 5' RACE reads with MiXCR, giving one entry per CDR3 protein. The sample consists of about 1.4 million distinct CDR3 sequences, roughly 59% of them appearing once. The specimen was blood. The receptors come from a man between 18 and 35 years old in good health.

This chain uses TRBV7-9 with TRBJ1-2; the match to TRBD1 covers 8 bases. The junction had 10 bases not matched to a gene; V was cut back by 2 bases and J by 8 bases. Germline V gene lookup returns CDR1 SEHNR and CDR2 FQNEAQ (reference sequence). The CDR3 contains 15 residues. The CDR3 protein is CASSLSTGALRGYTF. The CDR3, as DNA: TGTGCCAGCAGCTTATCGACAGGGGCCCTTCGAGGCTACACCTTC. Complete variable domain (other parts from reference TRBV7-9 and TRBJ1-2): DTGVSQNPRHKITKRGQNVTFRCDPISEHNRLYWYRQTLGQGPEFLTYFQNEAQLEKSRLLSDRFSAERPKGSFSTLEIQRTEQGDSAMYLCASSLSTGALRGYTFGSGTRLTVV.

This chain joins TRBV27 and TRBJ2-1, with D hard to call. Deletions cut 5 bases from V and 10 bases from J, with 15 bases between. The germline V gene encodes CDR1 MNHEY and CDR2 SMNVEV (reference sequence). The CDR3 runs 13 residues. The CDR3 nucleotides are TGTGCCAGCAGTCAAACCTCGGTAAACGAGCAGTTCTTC. This translates into CASSQTSVNEQFF.

The gene calls are TRBV28 and TRBJ1-2; unclear D gene. Trimming stripped 2 bases from V and 0 bases from J, with 7 bases between. The CDR3 runs to 14 residues. The V gene's germline CDR1 is MDHEN and CDR2 SYDVKM. The CDR3 protein is CASSLGIANYGYTF. The CDR3 DNA sequence: TGTGCCAGCAGTTTAGGGATTGCTAACTATGGCTACACCTTC.

This clonotype has a handful of counts. The V gene is TRBV11-2, the J gene TRBJ2-3; possibly TRBD2 for D (6 bases). CDR3 length: 15 amino acids. CDR1 SGHAT and CDR2 FQNNGV come from the germline V gene. The ends were cut back, 5 bases at V and 4 bases at J, with 16 bases in the middle. The CDR3 region has the DNA TGTGCCAGCAGCCAGAGGAGGGGCGAGTCAGATACGCAGTATTTT. Residues: CASSQRRGESDTQYF.

This clonotype was seen a single time. V gene TRBV18 combines with J gene TRBJ2-7, with TRBD2 matching over 9 bases. The CDR3 totals 18 residues. CDR1 is KGHSH and CDR2 is LQKENI in the germline V gene. The junction had 14 bases not matched to a gene; V was cut back by 0 bases and J by 5 bases. The CDR3 nucleotides read TGTGCCAGCTCACCACCCTTAGCGGGAGACCCCCTTTGGGACGAGCAGTACTTC. Translation gives CASSPPLAGDPLWDEQYF.

The sample holds a few counts of this clonotype. V is TRBV20-1 and J is TRBJ2-7, with 9 bases that match TRBD2. J gave up 5 bases and V 2 bases, and 7 bases lay outside the gene matches. Germline loops: CDR1 DFQATT, CDR2 SNEGSKA (reference sequence). The CDR3 sequence is 14 residues long. The CDR3 region is CSARLAGMSDEQYF. DNA of the CDR3: TGCAGTGCTAGACTAGCGGGAATGTCTGACGAGCAGTACTTC.

CDR3 protein: CASSLQGGRGTDTQYF. The CDR3 DNA reads as TGCGCCAGCAGCCTCCAGGGGGGACGGGGGACAGATACGCAGTATTTT. J is TRBJ2-3 and V is TRBV5-1, with D possibly matching TRBD1 (7 bases). From germline, CDR1 is SGHRS and CDR2 YFSETQ. The V end was cut by 4 bases, the J end by 3 bases, with 18 bases between. The CDR3 has 16 residues.

There are a few counts of this clonotype. The chain recombines TRBV15 with TRBJ2-3; unclear D gene. Germline CDR1 and CDR2: LNHNV and YYDKDF (reference sequence). V shed 4 bases and J shed 5 bases, with 10 bases lying between them. The CDR3 is made up of 13 amino acids. CDR3 coding DNA: TGTGCCACCAGCATTGTAGGCCAAGATACGCAGTATTTT. Amino acids: CATSIVGQDTQYF.

This clonotype was picked up a small number of times. V and J are TRBV5-6 and TRBJ2-3, with TRBD2 matching 12 bases. CDR1 SGHDT and CDR2 YYEEEE come from the germline V gene. The CDR3 loop spans 14 amino acids. The ends lost 10 bases at V and 2 bases at J; junction bases unmatched: 5. The CDR3 region is CAGASGGATDTQYF. CDR3 nucleotides: TGTGCCGGAGCTAGCGGGGGGGCCACAGATACGCAGTATTTT.

This clonotype has just a few counts. The rearrangement uses TRBV19 and TRBJ2-1, with D possibly being TRBD1 or TRBD2 (5 bases each). Germline values: CDR1 LNHDA, CDR2 SQIVND (reference sequence). Trimming shortened V by 4 bases and J by 8 bases, and 12 bases separated the two germline ends. This CDR3 is 13 amino acids long. As DNA, the CDR3 is TGTGCCAGTAGTAGGGACGCGGGCGATGAGCAGTTCTTC. Its translation is CASSRDAGDEQFF. Together with reference TRBV19 and TRBJ2-1, the CDR3 gives the full variable domain: DGGITQSPKYLFRKEGQNVTLSCEQNLNHDAMYWYRQDPGQGLRLIYYSQIVNDFQKGDIAEGYSVSREKKESFPLTVTSAQKNPTAFYLCASSRDAGDEQFFGPGTRLTVL.

The chain is built from TRBV3-1 and TRBJ2-1; D unresolved. V was shortened by 2 bases and J by 9 bases, with 5 bases between the two germline ends. This CDR3 is built from 11 residues. The germline CDR1 and CDR2 sequences are LGHDT and YNNKEL (reference sequence). The DNA of the CDR3 is TGTGCCAGCAGCCAAAGAGCTGAGCAGTTCTTC. Protein product: CASSQRAEQFF.

The CDR3 DNA sequence: TGTGCTAGTGGTTCCCCCCACCTAGGCCATCTGGGTCCGTTCTTC. Translation gives CASGSPHLGHLGPFF. The chain joins TRBV12-5 to TRBJ2-1; D gene uncertain. CDR3 size: 15 residues. V lost 4 bases and J 15 bases, leaving 25 bases between the germline ends. Germline V gene lookup returns CDR1 LGHNT and CDR2 FRNRAP.

J is TRBJ2-1 and V is TRBV19, with D unresolved. Between the trimmed V and J ends, which lost 1 base and 0 bases, there was a span of 7 bases. Per the germline V gene, CDR1 is LNHDA and CDR2 is SQIVND (reference sequence). The length of the CDR3 is 15 residues. As DNA, the CDR3 is TGTGCCAGTAGTATAGTAGGGTTCTCCTACAATGAGCAGTTCTTC. Translated: CASSIVGFSYNEQFF.

The rearrangement joins TRBV4-1 to TRBJ1-4; no clear D gene. The V end lost 1 base, the J end lost 5 bases, and 14 bases lay between the germline ends. The V gene's germline CDR1 is MGHRA and CDR2 YSYEKL. This CDR3 is 16 amino acids long. This CDR3 reads CASSQVGAGKNEKLFF. DNA for the CDR3: TGCGCCAGCAGCCAAGTCGGAGCCGGTAAAAATGAAAAACTGTTTTTT.

V is TRBV3-1 and J is TRBJ2-4, with D perhaps matching TRBD1 (6 bases). CDR1 is LGHDT and CDR2 is YNNKEL in the germline V gene (reference sequence). This CDR3 has 18 residues. Trimming took off 0 bases at V and 3 bases at J, with 18 bases between the two ends. The CDR3 region is CASSQDLLGGTGKNIQYF. In DNA, the CDR3 is TGTGCCAGCAGCCAAGATCTTTTAGGGGGAACGGGCAAAAACATTCAGTACTTC. The complete variable domain, with remaining parts taken from reference TRBV3-1 and TRBJ2-4, reads DTAVSQTPKYLVTQMGNDKSIKCEQNLGHDTMYWYKQDSKKFLKIMFSYNNKELIINETVPNRFSPKSPDKAHLNLHINSLELGDSAVYFCASSQDLLGGTGKNIQYFGAGTRLSVL.

A few counts support this clonotype. V and J are TRBV10-3 and TRBJ2-7, with D possibly matching TRBD2 (5 bases). V was trimmed by 4 bases and J by 2 bases, leaving 12 bases between them. CDR3 size: 14 residues. Germline V gene sequence: CDR1 ENHRY, CDR2 SYGVKD. The CDR3 DNA reads TGTGCCATCAGTGCCGGACTGACACCCTACGAGCAGTACTTC. Protein sequence: CAISAGLTPYEQYF.

This clonotype was seen a single time. The rearrangement joins TRBV15 to TRBJ2-7; D is possibly TRBD1 or TRBD2 (5 bases each). V gave up 0 bases and J gave up 5 bases, with 17 bases separating them. The CDR3 runs to 16 residues. Germline-derived CDR1 and CDR2 are LNHNV and YYDKDF (reference sequence). The DNA for the CDR3 is TGTGCCACCAGCAGAGATTGGGGGAGAGGAGTCCACGAGCAGTACTTC. It yields the protein CATSRDWGRGVHEQYF.

The chain employs TRBV12-3 or TRBV12-4 and TRBJ2-2, with a possible D match to TRBD1 (6 bases). V was shortened by 1 base and J by 8 bases, with 14 bases between the two germline ends. This CDR3 region has 15 residues. The chain's CDR3 is CASSLVDRHFGELFF. CDR3 bases: TGTGCCAGCAGTTTAGTGGACAGACATTTTGGGGAGCTGTTTTTT.

The chain combines TRBV29-1 with TRBJ2-3, with D possibly matching TRBD2 (6 bases). The CDR3 is 15 amino acids. Trimming took off 2 bases at V and 4 bases at J, with 16 bases between the two ends. From germline, CDR1 is SQVTM and CDR2 ANQGSEA. CDR3 protein: CSVEMGGFEADTQYF. The CDR3 DNA is TGCAGCGTTGAAATGGGGGGTTTTGAGGCAGATACGCAGTATTTT.

The chain is built from TRBV7-2 and TRBJ2-3, with 10 bases fitting TRBD2. The trim removed 1 base at V and 4 bases at J, leaving 8 bases unmatched. Germline CDR1 and CDR2: SGHTA and FQGNSA. This CDR3 spans 17 amino acids. The CDR3: CASSLVPTSGIADTQYF. CDR3 sequence (DNA): TGTGCCAGCAGCTTAGTTCCCACTAGCGGGATTGCAGATACGCAGTATTTT.

The table lists this clonotype with a count of one. This chain links TRBV10-3 with TRBJ1-2, with 8 bases fitting TRBD1. Trimming at V came to 8 bases and at J to 4 bases, leaving 18 bases not matched to a gene. The CDR3 covers 17 residues. Germline loops: CDR1 ENHRY, CDR2 SYGVKD. DNA of the CDR3: TGTGCCATCCCCGCGAAGGAGGACAGGGAGGTGGCCTATGGCTACACCTTC. Amino acids: CAIPAKEDREVAYGYTF.

V gene TRBV7-9 combines with J gene TRBJ1-4; TRBD1 agrees at 8 bases. The trim removed 8 bases at V and 8 bases at J, leaving 10 bases unmatched. Germline V lookup: CDR1 SEHNR, CDR2 FQNEAQ (reference sequence). The CDR3 is made up of 14 amino acids. The CDR3 here is CASSPDRAREKLFF. The CDR3 nucleotides read TGTGCCAGCTCTCCGGACAGGGCGAGGGAAAAACTGTTTTTT.

This clonotype was observed a handful of times. The chain couples TRBV4-1 to TRBJ2-5, with D possibly matching TRBD2 (6 bases). Germline-derived CDR1 and CDR2 are MGHRA and YSYEKL. The V end was cut by 11 bases, the J end by 5 bases, with 24 bases between. The CDR3 runs to 15 residues. DNA of the CDR3: TGCGCCTCTCGATCAGGGACGGGGGTTGGGGAGACCCAGTACTTC. Its protein is CASRSGTGVGETQYF.

V usage is TRBV28 and J usage is TRBJ2-3; maybe TRBD2 (6 bases). Germline CDR1 reads MDHEN; CDR2 reads SYDVKM. The germline V and J ends were trimmed by 3 bases and 2 bases, with 15 bases remaining between them. The CDR3 loop spans 16 amino acids. The CDR3 nucleotides read TGTGCCAGCAGTTTTGCGGGGACCTACAACACAGATACGCAGTATTTT. Amino acid sequence: CASSFAGTYNTDTQYF.